This T cell receptor beta chain was sequenced during a study of cytomegalovirus exposure and HLA in healthy donors. Notes on the study in general: A further, later analysis showed that HLA-associated TCR beta chains (compared with equally common others) were more clonally expanded. Overall, approximately 150 TCR beta chains were annotated as cytomegalovirus-associated.

Worth noting for this clone: The antigen remains undetermined.

Amplification used 60 Vbeta primers and 13 Jbeta primers. In the original analysis: Around 76 million unique TCR beta chains, 9 million to 12 million shared, were counted in a later analysis. The data were produced by immunoSEQ multiplex PCR, yet TCRdb's version contains in-frame clones alone and is incomplete. V and J calls plus clone size are reproduced from that table; the DNA served to infer D and trimming. The table has about 140,000 clones, 76% seen once; the top ten hold 1.8%. This TCR came from a female donor in good health and CMV-seropositive. The sample taken for sequencing was PBMCs.

In DNA form, the CDR3 reads TGTGCCAGCAGCTTGAGGGGGCCCTTAGCCAAAAACATTCAGTACTTC. Translated, it gives CASSLRGPLAKNIQYF. The chain is built from TRBV5-6 and TRBJ2-4; TRBD1 agrees at 7 bases. The CDR3 contains 16 residues. Per germline, CDR1 SGHDT and CDR2 YYEEEE. Trimming at V came to 1 base and at J to 0 bases, leaving 4 bases not matched to a gene.